This T cell receptor (beta chain) derives from a study of cytomegalovirus exposure and HLA in healthy donors. Study results and caveats: Confirmation in vitro established that three CMV-associated chains were specific for CMV antigens.

This PCR relied on a set of 60 Vbeta primers and 13 Jbeta primers. Only in-frame clones appear in the TCRdb table, and some are missing; sequencing was by immunoSEQ multiplex PCR. The data hold some 130,000 clones, with 66% observed a single time. A note on this clone: Antigen: not known.

The sequenced material came from PBMCs. This receptor was identified in a human donor in good health.

The CDR3 here is CASSLLGWTSGRTQNTGELFF. The DNA for the CDR3 is TGTGCCAGCAGCCTCCTCGGGTGGACTAGCGGGAGGACCCAGAACACCGGGGAGCTGTTTTTT. This chain links TRBV27 with TRBJ2-2; 14 bases match TRBD2. Germline CDR1 reads MNHEY; CDR2 reads SMNVEV (reference sequence). V shed 6 bases and J 1 base; nucleotides not matched to a gene: 16. The CDR3 is made up of 21 amino acids.